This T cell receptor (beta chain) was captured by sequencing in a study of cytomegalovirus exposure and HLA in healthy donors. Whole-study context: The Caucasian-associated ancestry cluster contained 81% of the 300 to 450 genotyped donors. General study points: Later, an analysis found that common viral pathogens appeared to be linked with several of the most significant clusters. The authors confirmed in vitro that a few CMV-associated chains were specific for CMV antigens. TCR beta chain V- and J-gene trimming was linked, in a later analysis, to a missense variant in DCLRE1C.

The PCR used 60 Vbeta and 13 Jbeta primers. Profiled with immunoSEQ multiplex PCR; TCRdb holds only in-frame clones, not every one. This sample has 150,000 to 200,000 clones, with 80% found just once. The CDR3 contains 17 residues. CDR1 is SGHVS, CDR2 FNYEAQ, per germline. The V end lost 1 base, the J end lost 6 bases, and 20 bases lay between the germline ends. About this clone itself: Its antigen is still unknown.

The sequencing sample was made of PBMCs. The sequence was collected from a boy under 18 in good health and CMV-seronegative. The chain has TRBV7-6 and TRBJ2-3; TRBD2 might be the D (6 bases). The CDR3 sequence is CASSLGIRLGLQDTQYF. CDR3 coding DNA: TGTGCCAGCAGCTTAGGTATACGGCTAGGACTACAGGATACGCAGTATTTT.